One sample yielded the 12 T cell receptor beta chains listed below, sequenced in a study of cytomegalovirus exposure and HLA in healthy donors. Both 60 Vbeta primers and 13 Jbeta primers went into the PCR. Using immunoSEQ multiplex PCR, the repertoire was profiled, and TCRdb retains in-frame clones only, with some absent. The table includes 95,000 to 100,000 clones, roughly 71% detected once. The material sequenced was PBMCs. The receptors were sampled from a man aged 45-65 years in good health and CMV-seronegative.

The rearrangement links TRBV6-1 to TRBJ1-5; 8 bases align to TRBD1. The CDR3 covers 15 residues. Germline V gene sequence: CDR1 MNHNS, CDR2 SASEGT. Trimming cost V 4 bases and J 7 bases; bases outside gene matches: 9. The CDR3 nucleotides are TGTGCCAGCAGTGGTGCAGGGGGCGCGGGACAGCCCCAGCATTTT. Its translation: CASSGAGGAGQPQHF.

V and J are TRBV7-9 and TRBJ2-5; 8 positions match TRBD2. The CDR3 consists of 14 residues. V dropped 1 base and J dropped 5; count of bases not matched to a gene: 3. The V gene's germline CDR1 is SEHNR and CDR2 FQNEAQ (reference sequence). Here the CDR3 DNA reads TGTGCCAGCAGCTTAGGGACGGGAGGGGAGACCCAGTACTTC. It codes for CASSLGTGGETQYF. Based on the CDR3 plus reference TRBV7-9 and TRBJ2-5, the full variable domain is DTGVSQNPRHKITKRGQNVTFRCDPISEHNRLYWYRQTLGQGPEFLTYFQNEAQLEKSRLLSDRFSAERPKGSFSTLEIQRTEQGDSAMYLCASSLGTGGETQYFGPGTRLLVL.

This chain uses TRBV6-5 with TRBJ2-1, with D perhaps matching TRBD2 (7 bases). This CDR3 region has 14 residues. V was cut by 7 bases and J by 9 bases, with 19 bases left in between. Germline loops: CDR1 MNHEY, CDR2 SVGAGI. CDR3 residues: CASKGGGRGGEQFF. In nucleotides, the CDR3 is TGTGCCAGCAAGGGGGGGGGCCGAGGAGGTGAGCAGTTCTTC.

The chain joins TRBV27 to TRBJ1-1, with D possibly TRBD1 on 6 matching bases. Trimming stripped 5 bases from V and 1 base from J, with 14 bases between. Per germline, CDR1 MNHEY and CDR2 SMNVEV (reference sequence). CDR3 length equals 15 residues. CDR3: CASSPLRQENTEAFF. The CDR3 bases are TGTGCCAGCAGTCCCCTTCGACAGGAGAACACTGAAGCTTTCTTT.

The V gene is TRBV14, the J gene TRBJ2-4; 7 bases are a match to TRBD2. Germline V gene sequence: CDR1 SGHDN, CDR2 FVKESK. CDR3 size: 13 residues. The trim removed 3 bases at V and 6 bases at J, leaving 2 bases unmatched. The CDR3 DNA sequence: TGTGCCAGCAGCCAGGGGGGGGGAAACATTCAGTACTTC. Translated: CASSQGGGNIQYF.

This clone showed up just once. The rearrangement uses TRBV27 and TRBJ2-7; 8 positions match TRBD1. V dropped 6 bases and J dropped 5; count of bases not matched to a gene: 9. The CDR3 has 14 residues. Per germline, CDR1 MNHEY and CDR2 SMNVEV (reference sequence). The CDR3 loop is CASSAGTGRHEQYF. The CDR3 DNA reads as TGTGCCAGCAGCGCCGGGACAGGACGCCACGAGCAGTACTTC.

The CDR3 DNA reads as TGTGCCAGCAGCCAACAGGGTCCGAATCAGCCCCAGCATTTT. This encodes CASSQQGPNQPQHF. The V gene is TRBV14, the J gene TRBJ1-5; the D gene is possibly TRBD1 (5 bases). The CDR3 extends over 14 amino acids. In germline, CDR1 is SGHDN, CDR2 FVKESK. The V end was cut by 2 bases, the J end by 4 bases, with 9 bases between.

The V and J genes are TRBV11-3 and TRBJ2-7; 7 bases align to TRBD1. Germline assignment: CDR1 SGHNT and CDR2 YENEEA. CDR3 length: 14 residues. After removal of 5 bases from V and 5 bases from J, the junction contained 9 bases not matched to a gene. In nucleotides, the CDR3 is TGTGCCAGCAGCCCCTGGACAGGTTCCAACGAGCAGTACTTC. It encodes CASSPWTGSNEQYF.

The J gene is TRBJ1-3, the V gene TRBV4-3; tentatively, D is TRBD1 (5 bases). Trimming cost V 3 bases and J 6 bases, with 9 bases left between them. The CDR3 is 13 amino acids. Germline V gene lookup returns CDR1 LGHNA and CDR2 YSLEER. The CDR3 DNA reads TGCGCCAGCAGCCAGGGACTCGCAAACACCATATATTTT. Its translation: CASSQGLANTIYF.

This clone was counted once. The chain uses TRBV2 and TRBJ2-3, with D unclear. Per the germline V gene, CDR1 is SNHLY and CDR2 is FYNNEI. CDR3 size: 14 residues. V was clipped by 6 bases and J by 2 bases, with 12 bases between them. The DNA of the CDR3 is TGTGCCAGCAGGGAAACTGAGAACACAGATACGCAGTATTTT. Its translation is CASRETENTDTQYF.

The rearrangement uses TRBV11-2 and TRBJ2-5; TRBD1 matches 8 bases. J gave up 5 bases and V 1 base, and 6 bases lay outside the gene matches. The CDR3 is made up of 15 amino acids. From germline, CDR1 is SGHAT and CDR2 FQNNGV. The CDR3 DNA reads as TGTGCCAGCAGCTTAGGACAGGGGATAGGGGAGACCCAGTACTTC. Protein sequence: CASSLGQGIGETQYF. Using reference TRBV11-2 and TRBJ2-5 for the parts outside the CDR3, the full variable domain is EAGVAQSPRYKIIEKRQSVAFWCNPISGHATLYWYQQILGQGPKLLIQFQNNGVVDDSQLPKDRFSAERLKGVDSTLKIQPAKLEDSAVYLCASSLGQGIGETQYFGPGTRLLVL.

The V and J genes are TRBV9 and TRBJ1-5; 7 nucleotides line up with TRBD1. V trimming: 3 bases; J trimming: 10 bases; junction bases outside the gene matches: 7. There are 13 residues in the CDR3. The germline CDR1 and CDR2 sequences are SGDLS and YYNGEE. In nucleotides, the CDR3 is TGTGCCAGCAGCGACGGGACAGCTCGACCCCAGCATTTT. Translated, it gives CASSDGTARPQHF. Looking up the rest from reference TRBV9 and TRBJ1-5 gives the full variable domain: DSGVTQTPKHLITATGQRVTLRCSPRSGDLSVYWYQQSLDQGLQFLIQYYNGEERAKGNILERFSAQQFPDLHSELNLSSLELGDSALYFCASSDGTARPQHFGDGTRLSIL.